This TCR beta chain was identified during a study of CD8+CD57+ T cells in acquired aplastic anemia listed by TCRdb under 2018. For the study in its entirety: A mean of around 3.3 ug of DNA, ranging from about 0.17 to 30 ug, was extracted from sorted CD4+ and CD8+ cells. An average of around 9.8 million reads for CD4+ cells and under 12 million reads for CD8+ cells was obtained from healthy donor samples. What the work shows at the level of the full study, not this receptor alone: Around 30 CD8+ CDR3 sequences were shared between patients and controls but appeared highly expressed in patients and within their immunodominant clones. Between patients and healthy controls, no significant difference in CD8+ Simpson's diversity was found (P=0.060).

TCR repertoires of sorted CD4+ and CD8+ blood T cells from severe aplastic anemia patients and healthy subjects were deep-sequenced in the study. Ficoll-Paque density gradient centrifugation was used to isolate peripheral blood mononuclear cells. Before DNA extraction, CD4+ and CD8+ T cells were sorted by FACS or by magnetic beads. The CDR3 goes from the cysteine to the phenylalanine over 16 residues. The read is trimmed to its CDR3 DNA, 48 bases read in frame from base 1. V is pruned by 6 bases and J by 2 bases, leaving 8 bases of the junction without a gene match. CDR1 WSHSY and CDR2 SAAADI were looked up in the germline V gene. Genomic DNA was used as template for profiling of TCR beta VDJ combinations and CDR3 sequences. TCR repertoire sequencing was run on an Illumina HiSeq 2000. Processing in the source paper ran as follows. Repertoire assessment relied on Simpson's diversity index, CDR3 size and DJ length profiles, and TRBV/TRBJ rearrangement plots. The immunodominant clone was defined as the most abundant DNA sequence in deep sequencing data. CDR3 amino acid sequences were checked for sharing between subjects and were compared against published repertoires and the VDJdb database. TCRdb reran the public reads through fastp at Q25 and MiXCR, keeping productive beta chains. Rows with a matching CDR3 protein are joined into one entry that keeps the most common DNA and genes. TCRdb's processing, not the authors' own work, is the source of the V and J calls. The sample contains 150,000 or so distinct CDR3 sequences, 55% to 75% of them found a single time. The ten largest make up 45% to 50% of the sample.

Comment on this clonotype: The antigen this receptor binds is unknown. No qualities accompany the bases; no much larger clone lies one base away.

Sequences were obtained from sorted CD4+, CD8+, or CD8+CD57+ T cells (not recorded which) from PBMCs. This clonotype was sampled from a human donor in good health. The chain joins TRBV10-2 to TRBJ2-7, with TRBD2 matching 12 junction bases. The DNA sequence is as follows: TGCGCCAGCAGGCGGACTAGCGGGGCAAATGCCTACGAGCAGTACTTC. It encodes CASRRTSGANAYEQYF.